This T cell receptor beta chain is drawn from a study of PD-L1 blockade in urothelial cancer (dated by TCRdb to about 2017). Looking at the study overall: Therapy was started in 2014 for all patients, and atezolizumab 1,200 mg was administered intravenously every 3 weeks. Durable clinical benefit was achieved by nine patients but not by the remaining 20. Patients had an ECOG performance status of 0 or 1 and had received between 0 and 3 prior chemotherapy regimens. Pretreatment tumor samples, along with matched peripheral blood serially collected before and after atezolizumab treatment, were subjected to TCR sequencing. Durable clinical benefit was defined as progression-free survival longer than 6 months, and TCR features were also tested against progression-free and overall survival. About 90% of the 29 patients were males with bladder-origin urothelial cancer, and about 65% of the 29 reported a prior smoking history. Blood samples were analyzed at 3 weeks after treatment start (second dose) and at 6 weeks after treatment start. Blood samples gave a median of about 150,000 T cells and 88,000 or so unique TCRs, with a median clonality of 0.080. Just over 28 patients had pretreatment blood TCR-seq, approximately 24 had at least one posttreatment blood collection, and approximately 24 had tumor TCR-seq. In the same patients, pretreatment tumors underwent whole exome sequencing and RNA sequencing in addition to TCR sequencing. Somatic, immune and clinical correlates of response to PD-L1 blockade with atezolizumab in urothelial cancer were the focus of an exploratory multi-omic analysis. The study at large found these results: A pretreatment peripheral blood TCR clonality below the median was linked to improved progression-free and overall survival. Because the sample size was small (n of about 29) and many exploratory analyses were performed, the results are intended to be hypothesis-generating. Patients with durable benefit showed greater expansion of tumor-associated TCR clones in peripheral blood 3 weeks after starting treatment (n of about 21, p = 0.022).

This clone was counted once. Its recognized antigen is unknown. Per-nucleotide qualities are absent, and no much larger clonotype sits a single base away. Synthetic TCR analog templates were spiked into each PCR to estimate absolute template abundance from read counts. Using the immunoSEQ assay, TCRbeta CDR3 regions were amplified from genomic DNA with bias-controlled V and J gene primers. Rearranged TCRbeta segments were sequenced at approximately 20X coverage. The authors' analysis ran thus. Clustering was used to correct sequencing errors, and CDR3s were annotated against IMGT so that V, D and J genes could be assigned. Only productive TCRbeta rearrangements were used in downstream analyses, excluding out-of-frame or stop-codon sequences. To compute clonality, Shannon entropy was normalized by the log of the number of unique productive sequences and then subtracted from one. Clones differing between time points or between blood and tumor were identified using Fisher's exact test with Benjamini-Hochberg correction, with an adjusted p below 0.01 applied as the threshold. In TCRdb, the immuneACCESS table is reduced to in-frame sequences with V and J assigned. These tables do not hold every clone; where another copy was compared, an unresolved V gene accounts for under half, and the others remain unexplained. The V and J calls and clone size come from that table; D and trimming were worked out from the DNA. The sample table shows approximately 48,000 clones, and around 90% are seen once. Roughly 14% of the sample lies in the top ten.

Trimming accounts for 3 bases at V and 5 bases at J, while the number of junction bases matched to no gene is 6. The CDR3 starts with the cysteine, ends with the phenylalanine, and has 15 residues. Just CDR3 DNA is preserved here, 45 bases in frame from base 1. CDR1 LGHNA and CDR2 YSLEER are derived from the germline V gene. Sample time point, as interpreted from the label and publication: pretreatment peripheral blood. A total of roughly 31 patients with locally advanced or metastatic urothelial carcinoma, treated at Memorial Sloan Kettering on a trial protocol, made up the cohort. Peripheral blood mononuclear cells were collected from each patient pretreatment and during treatment, giving between 1 and 8 total time points per patient. The Qiagen DNeasy Blood extraction kit was used to purify genomic DNA from total PBMCs and from tumor samples. PBMCs were collected pretreatment and during treatment, and were isolated and stored as previously described.

The TCR originated in a woman aged 55-70 years with urothelial cancer. The material sequenced was PBMCs, taken around atezolizumab (anti-PD-L1) treatment. Rearrangement joined TRBV4-3 to TRBJ2-2, and TRBD1 matches 7 of the central bases. For the CDR3, the sequence is CASSQRQGNTGELFF. The sequenced DNA is TGCGCCAGCAGCCAGCGACAGGGTAATACCGGGGAGCTGTTTTTT.